Following are 11 T cell receptor beta chains from one sample sequenced in a study of T-cell reconstitution after alpha-beta-depleted transplantation in children. As it was prepared, the TCRbeta library received unique molecular identifiers. From the PCR reads, TCRdb called clonotypes with MiXCR, one entry per CDR3 protein. The profile covers roughly 500,000 distinct CDR3 sequences, with about a sixth appearing a single time and 2.5% to 4% taken by the ten largest. The sequencing used PBMCs from the stem cell graft donor, collected from the stem cell graft. The receptors shown here come from a human donor who donated a stem cell graft to a child with acute lymphoblastic leukemia.

In its sample, this clonotype was seen a few times. This chain joins TRBV20-1 and TRBJ1-1, with unresolved D. Between the trimmed V and J ends, which lost 1 base and 1 base, there was a span of 13 bases. In germline, CDR1 is DFQATT, CDR2 SNEGSKA (reference sequence). There are 15 residues in the CDR3. The DNA for the CDR3 is TGCAGTGCTAGAGTCCCTTTTGGTGGGAACACTGAAGCTTTCTTT. Residues: CSARVPFGGNTEAFF.

This clonotype was observed a few times. This chain uses TRBV30 with TRBJ2-1, with D possibly TRBD2 on 6 matching bases. CDR1 is GTSNPN, CDR2 SVGIG, per germline (reference sequence). CDR3 length equals 15 residues. V lost 3 bases and J 0 bases, leaving 12 bases between the germline ends. The CDR3 nucleotides are TGTGCCTGGAGATCTGCGGGAAGCTCCTACAATGAGCAGTTCTTC. It is translated as CAWRSAGSSYNEQFF.

This clonotype occurred a few times. This sequence joins TRBV6-4 and TRBJ2-7, with D perhaps assigned TRBD1 or TRBD2 (5 bases each). Germline lookup yields CDR1 MRHNA and CDR2 SNTAGT. The CDR3 has 13 amino acids. Trimming took off 8 bases at V and 2 bases at J, with 13 bases between the two ends. CDR3 nucleotide sequence: TGTGCCAGCTCCCGGGACGAGACCTACGAGCAGTACTTC. Protein: CASSRDETYEQYF.

The chain links TRBV7-3 to TRBJ2-7, with 15 bases lining up with TRBD2. Germline V lookup: CDR1 SGHTA, CDR2 FQGTGA. V gave up 6 bases and J gave up 3 bases; unmatched junction bases: 6. The CDR3 contains 16 residues. Written as DNA, the CDR3 is TGTGCCAGCAGATTTCCGGGACTAGCGGGAGGCTACGAGCAGTACTTC. Amino acids: CASRFPGLAGGYEQYF.

This clonotype showed up just a few times. This chain connects TRBV4-1 to TRBJ2-3; 9 bases are a match to TRBD1. The ends lost 3 bases at V and 3 bases at J; junction bases unmatched: 13. The CDR3 spans 18 residues. Germline V gene lookup returns CDR1 MGHRA and CDR2 YSYEKL. CDR3 nucleotide sequence: TGCGCCAGCAGCCATGCACTAAACAGGGGGCGCGGAACAGATACGCAGTATTTT. Amino acids: CASSHALNRGRGTDTQYF.

This clonotype has a handful of counts. The chain has TRBV6-2 or TRBV6-3 and TRBJ2-2; 10 positions match TRBD2. Looked up from germline, CDR1 is MNHEY and CDR2 is SVGEGT. V lost 4 bases, J lost 4 bases, and 3 bases stayed unmatched. The CDR3 spans 15 residues. CDR3 loop: CASSLAGGGTGELFF. CDR3 in DNA: TGTGCCAGCAGTTTAGCGGGAGGTGGCACCGGGGAGCTGTTTTTT.

The gene calls are TRBV25-1 and TRBJ1-1; D gene uncertain. Germline values: CDR1 MGHDK, CDR2 SYGVNS. This CDR3 is built from 15 residues. The germline V and J ends were trimmed by 2 bases and 0 bases, with 10 bases remaining between them. In DNA form, the CDR3 reads TGTGCCAGCAGTGAAGGGCGGGGATTGAACACTGAAGCTTTCTTT. As protein: CASSEGRGLNTEAFF.

J is TRBJ2-7 and V is TRBV5-1; 7 nucleotides line up with TRBD1. The germline V gene has CDR1 SGHRS and CDR2 YFSETQ. The CDR3 sequence is 15 residues long. Trimming cost V 1 base and J 2 bases; bases outside gene matches: 6. CDR3 loop: CASSLLTGSPYEQYF. The CDR3 bases are TGCGCCAGCAGCTTGTTGACAGGGAGTCCCTACGAGCAGTACTTC.

As regards this clonotype: One junction end disagrees with the germline gene, perhaps due to a read error. The chain couples TRBV20-1 to TRBJ2-5; 7 nucleotides agree with TRBD2. The germline CDR1 and CDR2 sequences are DFQATT and SNEGSKA (reference sequence). The CDR3 has 16 amino acids. DNA for the CDR3: TGCAGTGCTGGAGAAAAACGGGCGGGAGCGGGAGAGACCCAGTACTTC. It translates to CSAGEKRAGAGETQYF.

This chain uses TRBV12-3 or TRBV12-4 with TRBJ1-2; D is possibly TRBD1 (5 bases). The CDR3 contains 15 residues. Trimming took off 2 bases at V and 4 bases at J, with 14 bases between the two ends. The CDR3 DNA is TGTGCCAGCAGTTTAACCCGCAGGGTTTTCTATGGCTACACCTTC. The encoded protein is CASSLTRRVFYGYTF.

This clonotype showed up just a few times. The junction shows a germline mismatch at one end, possibly a read error. This chain connects TRBV7-8 to TRBJ2-5, with TRBD1 matching 10 bases. The CDR3 is made up of 16 amino acids. Germline CDR1 is SGHVS and CDR2 is FQNEAQ. CDR3 nucleotide sequence: TGTGCCAGCAGCTTAGCGAGGACAGGGGGATTGGAGACACAGTACTTC. Translation: CASSLARTGGLETQYF.